A single sample gave rise to the 21 T cell receptor beta chains below, sequenced in a study of cytomegalovirus exposure and HLA in healthy donors. The assay was immunoSEQ multiplex PCR, and TCRdb's table has in-frame clones only and misses some. The sample contains some 65,000 clones, around 96% of which appear only once. What was sequenced was PBMCs. These receptors were taken from a man younger than 35 in good health and CMV-seropositive.

The J gene is TRBJ1-2, the V gene TRBV11-3; D unclear. The germline V gene encodes CDR1 SGHNT and CDR2 YENEEA. V was clipped by 1 base and J by 4 bases, with 10 bases between them. This CDR3 comprises 14 residues. CDR3 sequence (DNA): TGTGCCAGCAGCTTAGTACCAGGAGGCTATGGCTACACCTTC. Translating gives CASSLVPGGYGYTF.

V usage is TRBV7-9 and J usage is TRBJ2-2, with unresolved D. There are 18 residues in the CDR3. CDR1 and CDR2 from the germline V gene are SEHNR and FQNEAQ (reference sequence). V lost 5 bases, J lost 3 bases, and 22 bases lay in between. CDR3 region: CASSPRSPSHLYTGELFF. The CDR3 nucleotides read TGTGCCAGCAGCCCCCGAAGCCCCTCCCACCTGTACACCGGGGAGCTGTTTTTT.

The count of this clone is one. The gene calls are TRBV30 and TRBJ2-5, with no clear D. This CDR3 has 11 residues. CDR1 and CDR2 (germline): GTSNPN, SVGIG (reference sequence). V gave up 0 bases and J gave up 4 bases, with 3 bases separating them. CDR3 sequence (DNA): TGTGCCTGGAGTGTACTAGAGACCCAGTACTTC. This translates into CAWSVLETQYF.

The rearrangement joins TRBV6-1 to TRBJ2-5, with 8 bases that match TRBD1. The V gene end was trimmed by 7 bases and the J gene end by 3 bases; junction bases not matched to a gene: 7. CDR1 is MNHNS and CDR2 is SASEGT in the germline V gene. CDR3 length: 14 amino acids. CDR3 region: CASTKDRVEETQYF. As DNA, the CDR3 is TGTGCCAGCACCAAGGACAGGGTCGAAGAGACCCAGTACTTC.

The genes are TRBV5-5 and TRBJ1-2; D unresolved. The germline V gene encodes CDR1 SGHKS and CDR2 YYEKEE (reference sequence). The length of the CDR3 is 14 residues. Trimming removed 2 bases at V and 0 bases at J, with 8 bases between. The CDR3 DNA sequence: TGTGCCAGCAGCTTCAATCCAGCTAACTATGGCTACACCTTC. As protein: CASSFNPANYGYTF.

This chain joins TRBV30 and TRBJ1-4, with 7 bases identical to TRBD1. V was pared by 3 bases and J by 0 bases, with 7 bases of the junction left unmatched. This CDR3 is built from 16 residues. Germline V CDR1 and CDR2: GTSNPN, SVGIG (reference sequence). Here the CDR3 DNA reads TGTGCCTGGAGCCCAGGACAGGCTACAACTAATGAAAAACTGTTTTTT. This encodes CAWSPGQATTNEKLFF.

This clone was observed a few times. The chain links TRBV23-1 to TRBJ1-5, with D perhaps matching TRBD1 (6 bases). TRBV23-1 is annotated as an ORF whose role is uncertain. The V and J ends lost 2 bases and 4 bases respectively, with 12 bases between them. The CDR3 consists of 15 residues. CDR3 region: CASSQDRSRNQPQHF. CDR3 DNA: TGCGCCAGCAGTCAAGACAGGAGTCGAAATCAGCCCCAGCATTTT.

The chain joins TRBV5-1 to TRBJ1-2; D not certain. Germline values: CDR1 SGHRS, CDR2 YFSETQ. Trimming took 3 bases from V and 3 from J, leaving 6 bases between them. The CDR3 is 12 amino acids. The CDR3 DNA reads as TGCGCCAGCAGCTATACAGACTATGGCTACACCTTC. This sequence encodes CASSYTDYGYTF.

This sequence joins TRBV28 and TRBJ2-7, with a weak D call TRBD1 (6 bases). The CDR3 has 13 amino acids. Looked up from germline, CDR1 is MDHEN and CDR2 is SYDVKM. The germline V and J ends were trimmed by 2 bases and 3 bases, with 8 bases remaining between them. This CDR3 is CASSLGGHYEQYF. CDR3 nucleotide sequence: TGTGCCAGCAGTTTAGGGGGCCACTACGAGCAGTACTTC.

V is TRBV6-5 and J is TRBJ1-6; TRBD1 might be the D (5 bases). This CDR3 contains 16 residues. The V and J ends lost 1 base and 7 bases respectively, with 14 bases between them. The germline V gene has CDR1 MNHEY and CDR2 SVGAGI. Here the CDR3 reads CASSYWGVALNSPLHF. CDR3 DNA: TGTGCCAGCAGTTACTGGGGGGTAGCTTTGAATTCACCCCTCCACTTT.

The genes are TRBV29-1 and TRBJ2-3, with TRBD1 matching 9 bases. Germline lookup yields CDR1 SQVTM and CDR2 ANQGSEA. The junction had 9 bases not matched to a gene; V was cut back by 7 bases and J by 1 base. This CDR3 region has 15 residues. The CDR3 spells CSASQRDRGTDTQYF. The CDR3 DNA reads TGCAGCGCCTCCCAGCGGGACAGGGGCACAGATACGCAGTATTTT.

The rearrangement uses TRBV18 and TRBJ2-7; D is ambiguous. The V gene lost 3 bases and the J gene lost 0 bases, with 12 bases spanning the gap. The CDR3 covers 15 residues. Germline loops: CDR1 KGHSH, CDR2 LQKENI. The CDR3, as DNA: TGTGCCAGCTCACCTTCCCCTAAAAACTCCTACGAGCAGTACTTC. Translated: CASSPSPKNSYEQYF.

The chain recombines TRBV4-2 with TRBJ1-4, with 7 bases matching TRBD1. The CDR3 runs to 17 residues. The germline V gene has CDR1 LGHNA and CDR2 YNFKEQ. The trim removed 0 bases at V and 8 bases at J, leaving 12 bases unmatched. The CDR3 DNA sequence: TGTGCCAGCAGCCAAGATCCAACCGGGACAGTTTTAGAAAAACTGTTTTTT. Its protein is CASSQDPTGTVLEKLFF.

This rearrangement joins TRBV20-1 to TRBJ2-1, with TRBD2 identical over 7 bases. The V gene end was trimmed by 8 bases and the J gene end by 6 bases; junction bases not matched to a gene: 4. CDR3 length: 11 residues. The germline gives CDR1 DFQATT, CDR2 SNEGSKA (reference sequence). For the CDR3, the DNA is TGCAGTCAACGGGGGGTCAATGAGCAGTTCTTC. Amino acid sequence: CSQRGVNEQFF.

For the CDR3, the DNA is TGTGCCAGTAGTGTCGAGGGACAGGGCACAGATACGCAGTATTTT. Encoded protein: CASSVEGQGTDTQYF. The chain links TRBV19 to TRBJ2-3, with TRBD1 matching 8 bases. The V gene's germline CDR1 is LNHDA and CDR2 SQIVND (reference sequence). The trim removed 5 bases at V and 1 base at J, leaving 5 bases unmatched. The CDR3 is made up of 15 amino acids.

J is TRBJ1-2 and V is TRBV11-2; D is possibly TRBD1 (5 bases). The CDR3 loop spans 16 amino acids. Germline CDR1 SGHAT, CDR2 FQNNGV. V was cut by 6 bases and J by 5 bases, with 22 bases left in between. CDR3 nucleotide sequence: TGTGCCAGCAGTCCCACCCTCCCACAGGCCAGTTATGGCTACACCTTC. Its translation is CASSPTLPQASYGYTF.

The genes are TRBV5-6 and TRBJ1-5, with 12 bases fitting TRBD1. The germline V gene has CDR1 SGHDT and CDR2 YYEEEE. The junction had 4 bases not matched to a gene; V was cut back by 4 bases and J by 5 bases. This CDR3 is built from 15 residues. For the CDR3, the DNA is TGTGCCAGCAGCGGGGGGACAGGGGGCTATCAGCCCCAGCATTTT. Translated, it gives CASSGGTGGYQPQHF.

CDR3 in DNA: TGTGCCAGCAGTGAAGGATTTTTCCAGGGTGGCTATGGCTACACCTTC. The encoded protein is CASSEGFFQGGYGYTF. This sequence joins TRBV2 and TRBJ1-2, with a tentative D call TRBD1 (5 bases). The CDR3 consists of 16 residues. Germline CDR1 SNHLY, CDR2 FYNNEI. V was shortened by 1 base and J by 4 bases, with 16 bases between the two germline ends.

The chain recombines TRBV7-3 with TRBJ2-2; unclear D gene. The CDR3 sequence is 14 residues long. V was trimmed by 3 bases and J by 0 bases, leaving 5 bases between them. Germline lookup yields CDR1 SGHTA and CDR2 FQGTGA. The CDR3: CASSFQANTGELFF. CDR3 nucleotides: TGTGCCAGCAGCTTTCAGGCGAACACCGGGGAGCTGTTTTTT. Supplemented by reference TRBV7-3 and TRBJ2-2, the full variable domain reads GAGVSQTPSNKVTEKGKYVELRCDPISGHTALYWYRQSLGQGPEFLIYFQGTGAADDSGLPNDRFFAVRPEGSVSTLKIQRTERGDSAVYLCASSFQANTGELFFGEGSRLTVL.

The chain's CDR3 is CASSPARGIGGNTIYF. Here the CDR3 DNA reads TGTGCCAGCAGCCCAGCCAGGGGAATTGGAGGAAACACCATATATTTT. The chain recombines TRBV4-2 with TRBJ1-3; D perhaps matches TRBD1 (6 bases). V was trimmed by 4 bases and J by 4 bases, leaving 17 bases between them. CDR1 and CDR2 (germline): LGHNA, YNFKEQ. The CDR3 spans 16 residues.

V gene TRBV29-1 combines with J gene TRBJ1-2; D not certain. V lost 5 bases and J lost 2, with 15 bases in between. The CDR3 spans 14 residues. Germline CDR1 reads SQVTM; CDR2 reads ANQGSEA. The CDR3 reads CSVFTEAPNYGYTF. The CDR3 DNA reads TGCAGCGTTTTCACTGAAGCCCCCAACTATGGCTACACCTTC.